The text below deals with one TCR beta chain. PCR involved 60 Vbeta and 13 Jbeta primers. Some clones are missing from TCRdb's copy, which holds only in-frame ones; the method was immunoSEQ multiplex PCR. This sample's clone table lists roughly 200,000 clones. This sample was included in a study of cytomegalovirus exposure and HLA in healthy donors. Trimming at V came to 4 bases and at J to 7 bases, leaving 13 bases not matched to a gene. Germline V gene data show CDR1 as ENHRY and CDR2 as SYGVKD. This CDR3 spans 16 amino acids. Donors in the study were healthy people who gave bone marrow. Sample: PBMCs. The sequence was obtained from a young man in good health and CMV-seronegative. The chain has TRBV10-3 and TRBJ2-1; TRBD1 aligns across 7 bases. The CDR3 sequence is CAISAPGQPAGNEQFF. The CDR3 DNA reads TGTGCCATCAGTGCTCCGGGACAGCCCGCTGGGAATGAGCAGTTCTTC.